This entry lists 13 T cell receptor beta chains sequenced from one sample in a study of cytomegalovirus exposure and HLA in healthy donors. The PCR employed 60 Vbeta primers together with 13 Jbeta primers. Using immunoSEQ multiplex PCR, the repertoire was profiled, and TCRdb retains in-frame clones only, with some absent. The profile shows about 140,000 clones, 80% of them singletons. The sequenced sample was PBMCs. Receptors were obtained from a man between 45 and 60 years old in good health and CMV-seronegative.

The CDR3 DNA sequence: TGTGCCAGTAGTGGCCAACAGGGTGCGAAGGAGACCCAGTACTTC. Translated: CASSGQQGAKETQYF. The V and J genes are TRBV19 and TRBJ2-5; D might be TRBD1 (6 bases). Trimming cost V 5 bases and J 5 bases, with 18 bases left between them. The CDR3 sequence is 15 residues long. CDR1 is LNHDA, CDR2 SQIVND, per germline (reference sequence).

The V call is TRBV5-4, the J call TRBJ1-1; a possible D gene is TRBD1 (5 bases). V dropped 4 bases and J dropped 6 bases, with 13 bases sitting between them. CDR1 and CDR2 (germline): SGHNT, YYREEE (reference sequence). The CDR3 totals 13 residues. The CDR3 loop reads CASSPSGVPEAFF. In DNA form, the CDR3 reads TGTGCCAGCAGCCCCTCGGGGGTCCCTGAAGCTTTCTTT.

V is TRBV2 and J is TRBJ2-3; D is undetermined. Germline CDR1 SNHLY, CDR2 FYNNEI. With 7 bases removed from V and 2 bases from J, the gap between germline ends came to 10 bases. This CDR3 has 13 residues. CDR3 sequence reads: CASTSPDTDTQYF. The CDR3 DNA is TGTGCCAGCACCAGTCCCGACACAGATACGCAGTATTTT.

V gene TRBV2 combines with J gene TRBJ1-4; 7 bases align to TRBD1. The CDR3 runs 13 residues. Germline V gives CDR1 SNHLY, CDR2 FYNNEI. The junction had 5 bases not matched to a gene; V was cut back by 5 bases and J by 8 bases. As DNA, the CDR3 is TGTGCCAGCAGTCGGACAGGCCCGGAAAAACTGTTTTTT. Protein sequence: CASSRTGPEKLFF.

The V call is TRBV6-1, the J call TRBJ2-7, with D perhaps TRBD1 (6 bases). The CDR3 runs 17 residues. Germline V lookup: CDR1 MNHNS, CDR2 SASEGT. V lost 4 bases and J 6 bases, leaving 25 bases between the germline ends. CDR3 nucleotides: TGTGCCAGCAGTGGTAAGGGGGACCCCCTCTCCCGGCGCGAGCAGTACTTC. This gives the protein CASSGKGDPLSRREQYF.

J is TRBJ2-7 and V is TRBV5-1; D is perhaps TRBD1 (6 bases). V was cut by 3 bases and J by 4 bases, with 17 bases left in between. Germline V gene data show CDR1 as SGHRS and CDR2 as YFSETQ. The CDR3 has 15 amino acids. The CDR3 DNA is TGCGCCAGCAGCTCCCCCGTCAGGGGTGGTTACGAGCAGTACTTC. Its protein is CASSSPVRGGYEQYF.

The CDR3 region is CASSPFSSLTTGELFF. CDR3 nucleotides: TGTGCCAGCAGCCCTTTTAGTAGCTTGACGACCGGGGAGCTGTTTTTT. V and J are TRBV7-3 and TRBJ2-2; D gene unclear. V shed 5 bases and J shed 5 bases, with 18 bases lying between them. The CDR3 consists of 16 residues. The V gene's germline CDR1 is SGHTA and CDR2 FQGTGA.

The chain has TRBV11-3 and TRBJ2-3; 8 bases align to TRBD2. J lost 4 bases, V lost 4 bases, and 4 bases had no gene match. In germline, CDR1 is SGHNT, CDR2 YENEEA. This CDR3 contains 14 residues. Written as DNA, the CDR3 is TGTGCCAGCAGCTCAATGCGGGAGGCAGATACGCAGTATTTT. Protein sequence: CASSSMREADTQYF.

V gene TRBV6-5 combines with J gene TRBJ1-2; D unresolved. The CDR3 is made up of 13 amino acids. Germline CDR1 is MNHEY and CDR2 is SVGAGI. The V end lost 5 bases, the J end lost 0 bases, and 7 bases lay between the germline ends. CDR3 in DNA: TGTGCCAGCAGTCCGGTAGCTAACTATGGCTACACCTTC. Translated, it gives CASSPVANYGYTF.

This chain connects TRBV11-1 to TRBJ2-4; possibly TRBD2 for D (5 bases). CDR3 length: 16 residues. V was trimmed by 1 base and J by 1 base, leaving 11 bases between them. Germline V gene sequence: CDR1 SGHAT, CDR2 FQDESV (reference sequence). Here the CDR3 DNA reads TGTGCCAGCAGCTTAGTTGGGAGTAAGGCCAAAAACATTCAGTACTTC. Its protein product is CASSLVGSKAKNIQYF.

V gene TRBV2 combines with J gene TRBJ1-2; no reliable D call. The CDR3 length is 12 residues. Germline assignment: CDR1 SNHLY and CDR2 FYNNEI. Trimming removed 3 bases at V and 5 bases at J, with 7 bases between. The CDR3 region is CASSEIEYGYTF. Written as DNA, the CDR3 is TGTGCCAGCAGTGAGATAGAATATGGCTACACCTTC. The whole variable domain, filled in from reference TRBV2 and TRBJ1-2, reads EPEVTQTPSHQVTQMGQEVILRCVPISNHLYFYWYRQILGQKVEFLVSFYNNEISEKSEIFDDQFSVERPDGSNFTLKIRSTKLEDSAMYFCASSEIEYGYTFGSGTRLTVV.

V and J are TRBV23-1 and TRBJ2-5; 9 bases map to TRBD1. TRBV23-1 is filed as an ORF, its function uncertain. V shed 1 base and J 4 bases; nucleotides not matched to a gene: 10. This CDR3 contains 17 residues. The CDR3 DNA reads TGCGCCAGCAGTCAATGGGAGGACAGGGGACCTCCAGAGACCCAGTACTTC. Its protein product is CASSQWEDRGPPETQYF.

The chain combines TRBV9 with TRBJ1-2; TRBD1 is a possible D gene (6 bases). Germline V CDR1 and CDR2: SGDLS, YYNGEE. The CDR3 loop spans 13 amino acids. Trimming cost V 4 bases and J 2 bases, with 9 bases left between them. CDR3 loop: CASSPQGNYGYTF. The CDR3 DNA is TGTGCCAGCAGCCCACAGGGAAACTATGGCTACACCTTC.